The 5 T cell receptor beta chains given below trace back to one sample, sequenced in a study of spatial heterogeneity in lung cancer. Study conclusions and caveats: Tumoral mutation counts were tracked by counts of expanded intratumoral alpha and beta TCRs.

Noted time point: sample taken at primary tumor resection. TCRdb re-derived calls from the 5' RACE reads in MiXCR, one entry per CDR3 protein. The repertoire holds about 30,000 distinct CDR3 sequences, with roughly 6.6% as singletons. Antigens of these TCRs are unknown. The source material was lung tumor tissue, sampled at surgery. The receptors stem from a male donor with early-stage non-small cell lung cancer.

Judged by abundance, this clonotype is medium-sized. The V and J genes are TRBV28 and TRBJ1-5; 7 bases match TRBD1. Trimming cost V 4 bases and J 3 bases; bases outside gene matches: 12. There are 17 residues in the CDR3. Germline CDR1 MDHEN, CDR2 SYDVKM. CDR3 protein: CASSSGRDSYLNQPQHF. Here the CDR3 DNA reads TGTGCCAGCAGTTCAGGTCGGGACAGCTATCTCAATCAGCCCCAGCATTTT.

This clonotype was found a few times. The chain employs TRBV28 and TRBJ2-5, with 9 bases fitting TRBD1. CDR1 and CDR2 from the germline V gene are MDHEN and SYDVKM. V lost 4 bases and J lost 5; bases outside the gene matches: 5. The CDR3 runs 14 residues. CDR3 sequence (DNA): TGTGCCAGCAGTTCTACAGGGGGCCCGGAGACCCAGTACTTC. Translation: CASSSTGGPETQYF.

This clonotype was seen repeatedly, ten times or more. The chain carries TRBV28 and TRBJ2-7; D is uncertain. The CDR3 is 14 amino acids. The V end lost 0 bases, the J end lost 6 bases, and 12 bases lay between the germline ends. From germline, CDR1 is MDHEN and CDR2 SYDVKM. CDR3 sequence (DNA): TGTGCCAGCAGTTTATGCATTAAGGGTTGCGAGCAGTACTTC. This gives the protein CASSLCIKGCEQYF.

About this clonotype itself: With a much larger clone just one base away, this may be a read error. The chain links TRBV11-2 to TRBJ1-1; D is ambiguous. This CDR3 region has 12 residues. Germline CDR1 SGHAT, CDR2 FQNNGV. Between the trimmed V and J ends, which lost 6 bases and 4 bases, there was a span of 9 bases. DNA for the CDR3: TGTGCCAGCAGTCGGACCATCACTGAAGCTTTCTTT. Translated: CASSRTITEAFF. Complete variable domain (other parts from reference TRBV11-2 and TRBJ1-1): EAGVAQSPRYKIIEKRQSVAFWCNPISGHATLYWYQQILGQGPKLLIQFQNNGVVDDSQLPKDRFSAERLKGVDSTLKIQPAKLEDSAVYLCASSRTITEAFFGQGTRLTVV.

The table lists this clonotype with a few counts. The V and J genes are TRBV7-9 and TRBJ1-2, with no clear D. There are 13 residues in the CDR3. Looked up from germline, CDR1 is SEHNR and CDR2 is FQNEAQ (reference sequence). Trimming took 0 bases from V and 7 from J, leaving 9 bases between them. CDR3 sequence reads: CASSLAGGSGYTF. CDR3 nucleotides: TGTGCCAGCAGCTTAGCGGGCGGCTCTGGCTACACCTTC.